This is a list of T cell receptor beta chains from one sample in a study of OX40 agonist ivuxolimab in advanced cancers. Profiling relied on immunoSEQ multiplex PCR, and the TCRdb table lists in-frame clones only, not all of them. The sample shows 100,000 to 150,000 clones, around 90% of them seen only once. This sample comprised CD4+ or CD8+ T cells sorted from blood, obtained in a trial of the OX40 agonist ivuxolimab. Receptors were obtained from an adult with an advanced solid tumor such as melanoma, head and neck, liver or kidney cancer. Each CDR3 is given with its conserved first and last residue. The order of the fields is clone size, D gene, V gene, J gene, CDR3 protein, CDR3 DNA. The D gene is left open where the match is weak. Expanded clones are given a class, and other clones once, few, many or no size at all.

>.|TRBD1|TRBV30|TRBJ2-5
CAWRGDRKETQYF
TGTGCCTGGAGGGGGGACAGGAAAGAGACCCAGTACTTC
>.|.|TRBV7-8|TRBJ1-1
CASSLLGGYSLRNTEAFF
TGTGCCAGCAGCTTACTGGGGGGATATTCCCTCCGAAACACTGAAGCTTTCTTT
>.|.|TRBV29-1|TRBJ2-5
CSLILTYSGGLETQYF
TGCAGTCTTATCCTAACTTATTCAGGAGGGCTTGAGACCCAGTACTTC
>.|.|TRBV5-1|TRBJ2-2
CASSFRGADTGELFF
TGCGCCAGCAGCTTCAGGGGTGCCGACACCGGGGAGCTGTTTTTT
>.|.|TRBV28|TRBJ2-2
CASRGDPSNTGELFF
TGTGCCAGCAGAGGGGACCCTTCGAACACCGGGGAGCTGTTTTTT
>.|TRBD2|TRBV7-2|TRBJ2-7
CASSYAGVKGEQYF
TGTGCCAGCAGCTACGCGGGGGTGAAAGGCGAGCAGTACTTC
>.|.|TRBV15|TRBJ2-5
CATSRDGGAHETQYF
TGTGCCACCAGCAGAGATGGGGGGGCCCATGAGACCCAGTACTTC
>.|.|TRBV29-1|TRBJ2-7
CSVDSPGVYEQYF
TGCAGCGTTGATTCCCCGGGAGTCTACGAGCAGTACTTC
>.|.|TRBV6-1|TRBJ1-1
CASSDLTVEAFF
TGTGCCAGCAGTGATTTGACAGTTGAAGCTTTCTTT
>once|.|TRBV15|TRBJ2-1
CATSRLGAYGDFINEQFF
TGTGCCACCAGCAGACTAGGTGCTTATGGGGATTTCATCAATGAGCAGTTCTTC
>few|.|TRBV18|TRBJ2-1
CASSRIGQGPYNEQFF
TGTGCCAGCTCACGGATAGGGCAGGGGCCCTACAATGAGCAGTTCTTC
>.|TRBD2|TRBV4-2|TRBJ2-5
CASSQEPAGLAGSQETQYF
TGTGCCAGCAGCCAAGAACCAGCAGGGTTAGCGGGATCTCAAGAGACCCAGTACTTC
>.|.|TRBV18|TRBJ2-3
CASSPIEFTDTQYF
TGTGCCAGCTCACCCATTGAGTTCACAGATACGCAGTATTTT
>.|TRBD1|TRBV5-4|TRBJ1-1
CASSSQTGRTEAFF
TGTGCCAGCAGCTCTCAGACAGGGCGAACTGAAGCTTTCTTT
>.|.|TRBV9|TRBJ2-7
CASSDRYEQYF
TGTGCCAGCAGCGACCGCTACGAGCAGTACTTC
>.|TRBD2|TRBV19|TRBJ2-3
CASSVGGYTDTQYF
TGTGCCAGTAGTGTGGGGGGGTACACAGATACGCAGTATTTT
>.|.|TRBV30|TRBJ2-2
CAWTGNDGELFF
TGTGCCTGGACAGGGAATGACGGGGAGCTGTTTTTT
>.|.|TRBV6-5|TRBJ2-2
CASKEGATGELFF
TGTGCCAGTAAGGAGGGGGCGACCGGGGAGCTGTTTTTT
>.|.|TRBV19|TRBJ2-7
CASNKGGEVSSYEQYF
TGTGCCAGTAACAAAGGGGGGGAAGTATCATCCTACGAGCAGTACTTC
>.|.|TRBV19|TRBJ2-6
CASMPSFSGANVLTF
TGTGCCAGTATGCCGAGTTTCTCTGGGGCCAACGTCCTGACTTTC
>.|TRBD1|TRBV18|TRBJ2-2
CASSGDRVTGELFF
TGTGCCAGCTCAGGGGACAGAGTCACCGGGGAGCTGTTTTTT
>.|.|TRBV5-1|TRBJ2-5
CASSLVQIQETQYF
TGCGCCAGCAGCTTGGTCCAGATACAAGAGACCCAGTACTTC
>.|.|TRBV28|TRBJ2-1
CASLGIYGNEQFF
TGTGCCAGCCTGGGGATCTACGGGAATGAGCAGTTCTTC
>.|.|TRBV5-1|TRBJ2-1
CASSPPLPGLLNNEQFF
TGCGCCAGCAGTCCCCCCCTTCCGGGCCTACTAAACAATGAGCAGTTCTTC
>.|TRBD2|TRBV28|TRBJ2-2
CASSFARSSGLNTGELFF
TGTGCCAGCAGTTTCGCGAGGTCTAGCGGGCTGAACACCGGGGAGCTGTTTTTT
>.|.|TRBV7-9|TRBJ1-1
CASSLALYRPNTEAFF
TGTGCCAGCAGCTTAGCGCTGTATCGACCGAACACTGAAGCTTTCTTT
>.|.|TRBV11-2|TRBJ1-6
CASTSRPGPNSPLHF
TGTGCCAGCACCTCCCGGCCGGGCCCAAATTCACCCCTCCACTTT
>.|.|TRBV4-3|TRBJ2-1
CASSQDVGVQIQFF
TGCGCCAGCAGCCAAGATGTAGGCGTTCAAATACAGTTCTTC
>.|.|TRBV7-9|TRBJ2-1
CASSLEGRGEQFF
TGTGCCAGCAGCTTAGAAGGCCGTGGTGAGCAGTTCTTC